This is a list of T cell receptor beta chains from one sample in a study of T cells after yellow fever vaccination. In TCRdb, the 5' RACE reads were re-called with MiXCR into one record per CDR3 protein. The data hold 620,000 or so distinct CDR3 sequences, with roughly an eighth observed a single time. The sequences come from PBMCs, collected on the day of the yellow fever booster vaccination. The source of these receptors is a man under 40 who received the YFV17D yellow fever vaccine. CDR3s include the opening cysteine and the closing phenylalanine or tryptophan. Each record gives: J gene, D gene, clone size, V gene, CDR3 DNA, CDR3 protein. The D gene is left open where the match is weak. The size of a clone is reported for some rows only, either as once, few or many, or as a class for expanded clones.

TRBJ2-7	-	many	TRBV7-2	TGTGCCAGCAGCTTAGACTTCTCCTACGAGCAGTACTTC	CASSLDFSYEQYF
TRBJ1-2	-	-	TRBV12-3/TRBV12-4	TGTGCCAGCAGTTTAGCGCGGACCACCCAAACTAAATATGGCTACACCTTC	CASSLARTTQTKYGYTF
TRBJ1-5	-	-	TRBV3-1	TGTGCCAGCAGCCAAGAAGGGAGTAAAAATCAGCCCCAGCATTTT	CASSQEGSKNQPQHF
TRBJ2-1	-	few	TRBV14	TGTGCCAGCAGCCAAGATTTGAGGATTGAGCAGTTCTTC	CASSQDLRIEQFF
TRBJ2-5	TRBD2	many	TRBV28	TGTGCCAGCAGCCCCAGGGCCGGTCGGGGGGTAGAGACCCAGTACTTC	CASSPRAGRGVETQYF
TRBJ2-1	TRBD2	-	TRBV11-2	TGTGCCAGCAGCTTACCAGCGGGAGCCCCTAGCAATGAGCAGTTCTTC	CASSLPAGAPSNEQFF
TRBJ2-3	-	few	TRBV6-2/TRBV6-3	TGTGCCAGCAGTTACATGGGCACAGATACGCAGTATTTT	CASSYMGTDTQYF
TRBJ2-5	-	-	TRBV4-3	TGCGCCAGCAGCCAAGATAAAAAGCCGGGAAAAGAGACCCAGTACTTC	CASSQDKKPGKETQYF
TRBJ1-3	-	-	TRBV6-2/TRBV6-3	TGTGCCAGCAAGGGGTCGCCGAGATGGACGGCTGGAAACACCATATATTTT	CASKGSPRWTAGNTIYF
TRBJ2-1	-	-	TRBV12-3/TRBV12-4	TGTGCCAGCAGTCCGAATGGAGGGGGCAGGGGTAATGAGCAGTTCTTC	CASSPNGGGRGNEQFF
TRBJ2-3	-	-	TRBV9	TGTGCCAGCAGCCAACAGGCAGGGCGGGTAGCAGATACGCAGTATTTT	CASSQQAGRVADTQYF
TRBJ2-3	TRBD2	few	TRBV2	TGTGCCAGCAGTGGGACCCCCCCGGACAGACTAGCGGGAGGGTCAGATACGCAGTATTTT	CASSGTPPDRLAGGSDTQYF
TRBJ2-1	TRBD2	-	TRBV2	TGTGCCAGCAGCGGAGACCCTAGCGGGAGGGACTACAATGAGCAGTTCTTC	CASSGDPSGRDYNEQFF
TRBJ1-5	-	many	TRBV28	TGTGCCAGCGGGTCAGGGGACCAGCCCCAGCATTTT	CASGSGDQPQHF
TRBJ2-7	TRBD2	-	TRBV7-9	TGTGCCAGCAGCCACAGCAGCGGGAGGGCCTACGAGCAGTACTTC	CASSHSSGRAYEQYF
TRBJ2-3	-	few	TRBV11-1	TGTGCCAGCAGCTCACGGCTCCCCGGATGGGAGACCACAGATACGCAGTATTTT	CASSSRLPGWETTDTQYF
TRBJ2-1	-	few	TRBV27	TGTGCCAGCAGTTTCGATGTTTTTAGGAACAATGAGCAGTTCTTC	CASSFDVFRNNEQFF
TRBJ2-7	-	few	TRBV21-1	TGTGCCAGCAGCAAAGCGACGCGGATGGGCAACTTCTACGAGCAGTACTTC	CASSKATRMGNFYEQYF
TRBJ1-1	-	-	TRBV18	TGTGCCAGCTCACGAGACGGGATGAACACTGAAGCTTTCTTT	CASSRDGMNTEAFF
TRBJ2-7	-	-	TRBV28	TGTGCCAGCACCACCGGGGGAAACCTATACGAGCAGTACTTC	CASTTGGNLYEQYF
TRBJ2-1	TRBD2	-	TRBV20-1	TGCAGTGCTAGAGTGGATAGCGGGGCGGCAACCTACAATGAGCAGTTCTTC	CSARVDSGAATYNEQFF
TRBJ2-7	TRBD1	-	TRBV7-9	TGTGCCAGCAGCCTCAGACAGGGCTGGGAGCAGTACTTC	CASSLRQGWEQYF
TRBJ2-1	-	many	TRBV6-6	TGTGCCAGCGGCGATGAACAACAAAATGAGCAGTTCTTC	CASGDEQQNEQFF
TRBJ2-2	-	-	TRBV18	TGTGCCAGCTCAGCCGGGACTCCAGACACCGGGGAGCTGTTTTTT	CASSAGTPDTGELFF
TRBJ2-1	-	-	TRBV18	TGTGCCAGCTCCTCAACAGCAGGTAATGCTCGTGAGCAGTTCTTC	CASSSTAGNAREQFF
TRBJ1-5	TRBD1	-	TRBV30	TGTGCCTGTACCGAGGGACAGGGGCCCAATCAGCCCCAGCATTTT	CACTEGQGPNQPQHF
TRBJ2-3	TRBD2	-	TRBV29-1	TGCAGCGCTAGCGGGAGCCGGGCAGATACGCAGTATTTT	CSASGSRADTQYF
TRBJ2-1	TRBD1	-	TRBV30	TGTGCCTCGTCCCGGGACAGGGTCAATGAGCAGTTCTTC	CASSRDRVNEQFF
TRBJ2-1	-	-	TRBV4-3	TGCGCCAGCAGCCAAGATCCAGAGGGGGGCATCAATGAGCAGTTCTTC	CASSQDPEGGINEQFF
TRBJ2-7	-	many	TRBV7-2	TGTGCCAGCAGCTTAGGGGCGGACTACGAGCAGTACTTC	CASSLGADYEQYF
TRBJ1-2	-	-	TRBV7-2	TGTGCCAGCAGCTTAGGGAAGAACTACTATGGCTACACCTTC	CASSLGKNYYGYTF
TRBJ1-5	TRBD1	many	TRBV5-1	TGCGCCAGCAGCCCGGGGACAGGGAGCAATCAGCCCCAGCATTTT	CASSPGTGSNQPQHF
TRBJ2-3	-	many	TRBV29-1	TGCAGCGTGGCCCCCCGGAAGTTGGGCACAGATACGCAGTATTTT	CSVAPRKLGTDTQYF
TRBJ1-4	TRBD1	-	TRBV5-6	TGTGCCAGCAGGGGGGACAGAACTGAAAAACTGTTTTTT	CASRGDRTEKLFF
TRBJ2-1	-	many	TRBV7-6	TGTGCCAGCAGCCCACTGAGCGGGGGGACAGGGACCTACAATGAGCAGTTCTTC	CASSPLSGGTGTYNEQFF
TRBJ2-3	-	-	TRBV27	TGTGCCAGCAGACTAGGGCGAGAGCCTACAGATACGCAGTATTTT	CASRLGREPTDTQYF
TRBJ1-1	-	few	TRBV4-3	TGCGCCAGCAGCCAAGATGGGGGTTCTGAAGCTTTCTTT	CASSQDGGSEAFF
TRBJ2-5	TRBD1	few	TRBV20-1	TGCAGTGCGCCCGAGTGGACAGGGCGAAAAGAGACCCAGTACTTC	CSAPEWTGRKETQYF
TRBJ2-7	-	few	TRBV29-1	TGCAGCGTTGAGTCACCGGGACGGAACCCTCACGAGCAGTACTTC	CSVESPGRNPHEQYF
TRBJ2-4	-	-	TRBV21-1	TGTGCCAGCAGCAAAATAGCGGGAGGGCCGGCCAAAAACATTCAGTACTTC	CASSKIAGGPAKNIQYF
TRBJ1-1	TRBD1	-	TRBV7-6	TGTGCCAGCAACTCCGGGACAGGGATAGGCACTGAAGCTTTCTTT	CASNSGTGIGTEAFF
TRBJ2-2	-	few	TRBV25-1	TGTGCCAGCAGTGAGGACTTTCGCGCTAGCGCGAACACCGGGGAGCTGTTTTTT	CASSEDFRASANTGELFF
TRBJ2-2	TRBD2	few	TRBV3-1	TGTGCCAGCAGCCCCCCACGAGCGGGAGCGTTTTCCGGGGAGCTGTTTTTT	CASSPPRAGAFSGELFF
TRBJ1-2	TRBD1	many	TRBV20-1	TGCAGTGCTGTCGCCGGACAGGCCGGCTACACCTTC	CSAVAGQAGYTF